This T cell receptor beta chain stems from a study of shared clonotypes between healthy human individuals. General observations from the study: Naive CD4 clonotypes overlapped across a handful of donors at approximately 5.5%.

Of note for this clone: Its cognate antigen is unknown.

The protocol was immunoSEQ multiplex PCR, while the TCRdb copy is restricted to in-frame clones and leaves out a portion. The repertoire holds over a million clones, with approximately 80% as singletons. Germline V CDR1 and CDR2: MDHEN, SYDVKM. The CDR3 is made up of 15 amino acids. The V segment lost 2 bases and the J segment 7 bases; nucleotides outside the gene matches: 7. V gene TRBV28 combines with J gene TRBJ1-4; 7 bases fit TRBD1. The TCR was taken from a man aged 18 to 30 in good health. Some clones in this sample may be carry-over from other donors' samples. Sequencing was carried out using memory CD4+ T cells from PBMCs. The subset: CD45RA-negative fraction. In DNA, the CDR3 is TGTGCCAGCAGTTTACCGACAGGGATATCTGAAAAACTGTTTTTT. As protein: CASSLPTGISEKLFF.